The 22 T cell receptor beta chains given below trace back to one sample, sequenced in a study of blood T cell repertoires in COVID-19. Profiled with immunoSEQ multiplex PCR; TCRdb holds only in-frame clones, not every one. Of about 54,000 clones in the sample, around 90% were seen once. Sequences were obtained from peripheral blood. The receptors were sampled from a human donor in a cohort sampled during active COVID-19.

This clone was detected once. This sequence joins TRBV18 and TRBJ2-3, with D maybe TRBD1 (7 bases). CDR3 length: 16 residues. Per germline, CDR1 KGHSH and CDR2 LQKENI. Trimming pared 3 bases from V and 0 bases from J, leaving 13 bases between. CDR3 DNA: TGTGCCAGCTCACCTGGAGGGGGCGGAAGCACAGATACGCAGTATTTT. Translation: CASSPGGGGSTDTQYF.

In this sample, this clone turned up once. The chain recombines TRBV7-3 with TRBJ2-3; 10 bases are a match to TRBD1. J gave up 4 bases and V 4 bases, and 5 bases lay outside the gene matches. This CDR3 is built from 15 residues. Germline-derived CDR1 and CDR2 are SGHTA and FQGTGA. The CDR3 nucleotides are TGTGCCAGCAGCTCGGACAGGGGGAGAGCAGATACGCAGTATTTT. As protein: CASSSDRGRADTQYF.

This sequence joins TRBV19 and TRBJ1-2, with 7 positions matching TRBD1. Trimming took 6 bases from V and 6 from J; bases not matched to a gene: 7. Germline V gives CDR1 LNHDA, CDR2 SQIVND (reference sequence). This CDR3 contains 13 residues. CDR3 in amino acids: CASRASGTDGYTF. The CDR3 DNA reads as TGTGCCAGTAGAGCCTCCGGGACAGATGGCTACACCTTC.

The J gene is TRBJ1-1, the V gene TRBV7-9; D might be TRBD1 (5 bases). CDR3 length: 15 residues. Trimming shortened V by 5 bases and J by 2 bases, and 15 bases separated the two germline ends. Germline-derived CDR1 and CDR2 are SEHNR and FQNEAQ (reference sequence). The CDR3 protein is CASSRNRRTNTEAFF. CDR3 sequence (DNA): TGTGCCAGCAGCCGGAACAGGAGAACTAACACTGAAGCTTTCTTT.

The V call is TRBV5-1, the J call TRBJ2-3; 10 bases are a match to TRBD2. The ends lost 2 bases at V and 5 bases at J; junction bases unmatched: 5. CDR3 size: 15 residues. CDR1 and CDR2 (germline): SGHRS, YFSETQ. The CDR3 DNA is TGCGCCAGCAGCTTCAGCGGGGGGGGAGTAGATACGCAGTATTTT. Protein sequence: CASSFSGGGVDTQYF.

V and J are TRBV5-1 and TRBJ2-2, with 10 bases identical to TRBD1. The CDR3 covers 15 residues. With 3 bases clipped from V and 6 bases from J, the junction kept 5 bases outside the gene matches. From germline, CDR1 is SGHRS and CDR2 YFSETQ. CDR3 nucleotide sequence: TGCGCCAGCAGCTCCGGGACAGGGGATGCCGGGGAGCTGTTTTTT. It yields the protein CASSSGTGDAGELFF.

The chain employs TRBV7-6 and TRBJ2-1; 10 bases agree with TRBD1. J gave up 2 bases and V 5 bases, and 3 bases lay outside the gene matches. The CDR3 loop spans 15 amino acids. Germline loops: CDR1 SGHVS, CDR2 FNYEAQ. CDR3 residues: CASSPTGGAYNEQFF. CDR3 DNA sequence: TGTGCCAGCAGCCCGACAGGGGGCGCCTACAATGAGCAGTTCTTC.

V usage is TRBV5-4 and J usage is TRBJ2-1; 9 bases line up with TRBD2. Germline V lookup: CDR1 SGHNT, CDR2 YYREEE (reference sequence). With 3 bases clipped from V and 10 bases from J, the junction kept 11 bases outside the gene matches. The CDR3 is made up of 15 amino acids. CDR3: CASSSKREVLLEQFF. Written as DNA, the CDR3 is TGTGCCAGCAGCTCTAAGCGGGAGGTCCTTTTAGAGCAGTTCTTC.

The chain combines TRBV19 with TRBJ1-1, with 7 bases that match TRBD1. The CDR3 is 15 residues long. Germline-derived CDR1 and CDR2 are LNHDA and SQIVND (reference sequence). V lost 4 bases, J lost 4 bases, and 9 bases stayed unmatched. CDR3 nucleotide sequence: TGTGCCAGTAGTACCCGACAGGGTCCCTCCACTGAAGCTTTCTTT. Amino acids: CASSTRQGPSTEAFF. Based on the CDR3 plus reference TRBV19 and TRBJ1-1, the full variable domain is DGGITQSPKYLFRKEGQNVTLSCEQNLNHDAMYWYRQDPGQGLRLIYYSQIVNDFQKGDIAEGYSVSREKKESFPLTVTSAQKNPTAFYLCASSTRQGPSTEAFFGQGTRLTVV.

The chain carries TRBV5-4 and TRBJ1-2; weak D call: TRBD1 (6 bases). V shed 6 bases and J shed 1 base, with 13 bases lying between them. Germline V CDR1 and CDR2: SGHNT, YYREEE (reference sequence). The CDR3 contains 14 residues. CDR3 DNA sequence: TGTGCCAGCAATAGGGACATAGTTAACTATGGCTACACCTTC. It is translated as CASNRDIVNYGYTF.

The rearrangement links TRBV5-1 to TRBJ2-5; 7 bases align to TRBD2. The V gene end was trimmed by 3 bases and the J gene end by 3 bases; junction bases not matched to a gene: 2. The CDR3 contains 13 residues. CDR1 is SGHRS and CDR2 is YFSETQ in the germline V gene. CDR3 nucleotides: TGCGCCAGCAGCTCTCTAGCGGAAGAGACCCAGTACTTC. Amino acids: CASSSLAEETQYF.

The V gene is TRBV15, the J gene TRBJ1-2, with a possible D match to TRBD1 (6 bases). Germline V CDR1 and CDR2: LNHNV, YYDKDF (reference sequence). Trimming left V 0 bases short and J 8 bases short, with 13 bases between. The CDR3 extends over 14 amino acids. This chain's CDR3 is CATSRDLGAEGYTF. The CDR3 DNA follows: TGTGCCACCAGCAGAGATCTGGGGGCGGAAGGCTACACCTTC.

The rearrangement links TRBV6-5 to TRBJ1-1; weak D call: TRBD1 (5 bases). V lost 5 bases, J lost 2 bases, and 15 bases lay in between. The germline gives CDR1 MNHEY, CDR2 SVGAGI. This CDR3 has 15 residues. This chain's CDR3 is CASSLVRGSNTEAFF. In nucleotides, the CDR3 is TGTGCCAGCAGTCTGGTTCGGGGGTCAAACACTGAAGCTTTCTTT.

The chain links TRBV9 to TRBJ2-7; D remains ambiguous. This CDR3 spans 14 amino acids. Germline CDR1 is SGDLS and CDR2 is YYNGEE. Trimming cost V 2 bases and J 4 bases, with 13 bases left between them. CDR3 sequence (DNA): TGTGCCAGCAGCGTCTCAGACACGTCATACGAGCAGTACTTC. It codes for CASSVSDTSYEQYF.

This chain joins TRBV7-3 and TRBJ2-1, with D possibly TRBD2 on 6 matching bases. Per the germline V gene, CDR1 is SGHTA and CDR2 is FQGTGA. The CDR3 length is 15 residues. V shed 5 bases and J shed 0 bases, with 11 bases lying between them. This CDR3 is CASSRGTSSYNEQFF. CDR3 bases: TGTGCCAGCAGCCGCGGGACTTCCTCCTACAATGAGCAGTTCTTC.

This clone was counted only a few times. V gene TRBV25-1 combines with J gene TRBJ2-7; D uncertain. Germline V gene data show CDR1 as MGHDK and CDR2 as SYGVNS. This CDR3 comprises 13 residues. Between the trimmed V and J ends, which lost 0 bases and 6 bases, there was a span of 9 bases. CDR3 protein: CASSEYVEFEQYF. In DNA, the CDR3 is TGTGCCAGCAGTGAATATGTAGAGTTCGAGCAGTACTTC.

The table lists this clone with a few counts. The rearrangement joins TRBV4-2 to TRBJ1-1; 8 positions agree with TRBD1. V dropped 5 bases and J dropped 2; count of bases not matched to a gene: 7. The V gene's germline CDR1 is LGHNA and CDR2 YNFKEQ. The CDR3 length is 15 residues. The chain's CDR3 is CASSAQGGSNTEAFF. As DNA, the CDR3 is TGTGCCAGCAGCGCACAGGGGGGATCCAACACTGAAGCTTTCTTT.

The chain couples TRBV7-9 to TRBJ2-1; 8 nucleotides match TRBD2. Germline CDR1 and CDR2: SEHNR and FQNEAQ (reference sequence). The CDR3 is 12 residues long. The V and J ends lost 3 bases and 15 bases, in that order; junction bases with no gene match: 7. The CDR3 DNA follows: TGTGCCAGCAGCTTGGAAATAGCGGGGCGGTTCTTC. Protein product: CASSLEIAGRFF. The full variable domain, rest sourced from reference TRBV7-9 and TRBJ2-1, is DTGVSQNPRHKITKRGQNVTFRCDPISEHNRLYWYRQTLGQGPEFLTYFQNEAQLEKSRLLSDRFSAERPKGSFSTLEIQRTEQGDSAMYLCASSLEIAGRFFGPGTRLTVL.

The chain uses TRBV5-8 and TRBJ2-7; 7 positions match TRBD1. The germline V gene has CDR1 SGHTS and CDR2 YDEGEE. Trimming took 5 bases from V and 3 from J; bases not matched to a gene: 8. The CDR3 runs to 14 residues. CDR3 DNA sequence: TGTGCCAGCAGGAAAACAGGGGCACACTACGAGCAGTACTTC. As protein: CASRKTGAHYEQYF. Full variable domain (rest looked up from reference TRBV5-8 and TRBJ2-7): EAGVTQSPTHLIKTRGQQATLRCSPISGHTSVYWYQQALGLGLQFLLWYDEGEERNRGNFPPRFSGRQFPNYSSELNVNALELEDSALYLCASRKTGAHYEQYFGPGTRLTVT.

The V and J genes are TRBV24-1 and TRBJ2-1; 8 bases agree with TRBD2. The CDR3 totals 18 residues. In germline, CDR1 is KGHDR, CDR2 SFDVKD. Trimming took 9 bases from V and 2 from J; bases not matched to a gene: 17. Here the CDR3 reads CATQVSRGALPPYNEQFF. Written as DNA, the CDR3 is TGTGCCACCCAGGTCTCGCGGGGGGCCCTGCCCCCCTACAATGAGCAGTTCTTC.

The J gene is TRBJ2-7, the V gene TRBV3-1 (or the pseudogene TRBV3-2); D unresolved. The germline V gene encodes CDR1 LGHDT and CDR2 YNNKEL (reference sequence). V lost 4 bases to trimming and J lost 2 bases, with 15 bases between them. The CDR3 runs to 15 residues. The CDR3 nucleotides read TGTGCCAGCAGCCCATCGGTCTCCGCGGCCTACGAGCAGTACTTC. Translated: CASSPSVSAAYEQYF.

In this sample, this clone turned up a few times. One end of the junction varies from germline; a read error may be responsible. The chain uses TRBV30 and TRBJ1-1, with no clear D. The CDR3 extends over 11 amino acids. The germline V gene encodes CDR1 GTSNPN and CDR2 SVGIG (reference sequence). CDR3 loop: CAWSVLGALLF. The CDR3 DNA sequence: TGTGCCTGGAGTGTACTAGGTGCCCTCCTCTTT.